Ten or more counts support the clone carrying this T cell receptor (beta chain). The antigen is undetermined. Quantitative 5'-RACE with molecular barcodes produced the TCR beta libraries. TCRdb used MiXCR to reprocess the 5' RACE reads, holding one entry per CDR3 protein. Among 250,000 to 300,000 distinct CDR3 sequences listed, 15% to 20% were seen once. The source of the sample is a study of CD8 T cells in ankylosing spondylitis. The V and J ends lost 5 bases and 2 bases, in that order; junction bases with no gene match: 11. This CDR3 is 15 amino acids long. Germline V gives CDR1 SQVTM, CDR2 ANQGSEA. Study-wide results and caveats: Significant enrichment of disease-linked clones was reported in matched ankylosing spondylitis synovial fluid. Seemingly distinctive of ankylosing spondylitis blood was a TCR beta motif formed by eight highly homologous variants. Clones linked to the disease showed a CD8+ phenotype. They occurred at relatively low frequencies in peripheral blood.

The V and J genes are TRBV29-1 and TRBJ2-7, with TRBD1 identical over 8 bases. This sequence originates from a male donor with ankylosing spondylitis or in good health (not recorded which). The sequencing sample was made of blood, either unsorted or a sorted T cell fraction (not recorded which). This CDR3 is CSVLSRTGNPYEQYF. The DNA of the CDR3 is TGCAGCGTTCTTTCTAGGACAGGGAATCCCTACGAGCAGTACTTC.